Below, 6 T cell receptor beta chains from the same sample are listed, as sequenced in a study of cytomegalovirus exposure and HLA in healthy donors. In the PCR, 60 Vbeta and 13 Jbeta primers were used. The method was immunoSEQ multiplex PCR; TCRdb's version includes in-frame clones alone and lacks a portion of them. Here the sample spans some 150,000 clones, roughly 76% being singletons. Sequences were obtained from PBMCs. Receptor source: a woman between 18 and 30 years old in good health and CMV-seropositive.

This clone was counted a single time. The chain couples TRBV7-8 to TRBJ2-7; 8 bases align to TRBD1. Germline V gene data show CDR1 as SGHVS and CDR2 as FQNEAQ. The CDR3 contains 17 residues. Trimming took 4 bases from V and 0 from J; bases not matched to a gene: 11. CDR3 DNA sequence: TGTGCCAGCAGCTCTGTTACCGGGACAGGAAGCTCCTACGAGCAGTACTTC. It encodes CASSSVTGTGSSYEQYF.

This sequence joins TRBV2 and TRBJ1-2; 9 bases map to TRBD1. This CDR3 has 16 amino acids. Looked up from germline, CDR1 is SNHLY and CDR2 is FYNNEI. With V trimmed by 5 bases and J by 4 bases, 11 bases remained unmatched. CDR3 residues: CASSRRTGDDAYGYTF. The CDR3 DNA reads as TGTGCCAGCAGTCGTAGGACAGGGGACGATGCCTATGGCTACACCTTC.

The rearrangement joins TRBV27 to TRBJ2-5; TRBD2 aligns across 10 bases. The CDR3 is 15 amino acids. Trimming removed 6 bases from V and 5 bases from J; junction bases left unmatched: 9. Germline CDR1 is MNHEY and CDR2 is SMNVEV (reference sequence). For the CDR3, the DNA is TGTGCCAGCAGCCTGGCTAGCGGGGGCGGCGAGACCCAGTACTTC. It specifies CASSLASGGGETQYF.

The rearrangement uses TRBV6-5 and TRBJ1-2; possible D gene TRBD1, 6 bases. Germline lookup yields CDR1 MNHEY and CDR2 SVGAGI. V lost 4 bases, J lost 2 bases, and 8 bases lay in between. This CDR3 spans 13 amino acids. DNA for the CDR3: TGTGCCAGCAGTTCACAGGGAAACTATGGCTACACCTTC. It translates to CASSSQGNYGYTF.

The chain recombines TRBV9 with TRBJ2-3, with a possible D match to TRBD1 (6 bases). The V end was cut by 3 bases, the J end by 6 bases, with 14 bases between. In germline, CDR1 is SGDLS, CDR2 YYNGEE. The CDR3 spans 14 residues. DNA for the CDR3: TGTGCCAGCAGCGGAACCACAGGGATGGATACGCAGTATTTT. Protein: CASSGTTGMDTQYF.

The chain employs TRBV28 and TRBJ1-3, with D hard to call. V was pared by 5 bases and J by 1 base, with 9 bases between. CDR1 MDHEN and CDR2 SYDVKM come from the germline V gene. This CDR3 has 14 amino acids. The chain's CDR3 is CASSLGDSGNTIYF. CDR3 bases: TGTGCCAGCAGTCTTGGAGATTCTGGAAACACCATATATTTT.